A selection of T cell receptor beta chains follows, all from one sample in a study of cytomegalovirus exposure and HLA in healthy donors. Some clones are missing from TCRdb's copy, which holds only in-frame ones; the method was immunoSEQ multiplex PCR. The sample lists some 110,000 clones, roughly 80% occurring once. The sequencing sample was made of PBMCs. The receptors shown here come from a man aged 25 to 45 in good health and CMV-seropositive. CDR3s include the opening cysteine and the closing phenylalanine or tryptophan. Size tells how often a clone was seen (once, few, many) or the class of an expanded clone, and some rows leave it out.

>TRBV30|NA|TRBJ1-4
CAWNRGWEKLFF
>TRBV20-1|NA|TRBJ2-1
CSVFQGVQFF
>TRBV21-1|NA|TRBJ1-2
CASSKVASNYGYTF
>TRBV7-8|NA|TRBJ1-6
CASFRGPRSPLHF
>TRBV7-9|NA|TRBJ1-1
CASSPTRVMNTEAFF
>TRBV18|NA|TRBJ1-1
CASSAGGGTEAFF
>TRBV5-8|NA|TRBJ1-6
CASSFGVVYNSPLHF
>TRBV6-5|NA|TRBJ2-7
CASSYLAGGDEQYF
>TRBV28|NA|TRBJ2-7
CASSLFGTGVVLEQYF
>TRBV9|few|TRBJ1-3
CASTTQGWLDTIYF
>TRBV6-1|NA|TRBJ1-2
CASTFDRVNGYTF
>TRBV5-1|few|TRBJ2-1
CASSLVSSGEAAYNEQFF
>TRBV4-1|NA|TRBJ2-5
CASSLRLAGGPMIETQYF
>TRBV4-2|NA|TRBJ2-5
CASSQVGRGGLAGGEGETQYF
>TRBV28|NA|TRBJ1-2
CASSLQLTGGNYGYTF
>TRBV19|NA|TRBJ1-5
CASMMYGEFDQPQHF
>TRBV4-1|NA|TRBJ2-7
CASSHQGLNYEQYF
>TRBV7-8|few|TRBJ2-7
CASTLRDRGYEQYF
>TRBV6-6|NA|TRBJ1-4
CASSLPAGSYNEKLFF
>TRBV7-9|NA|TRBJ2-7
CASSPGPSYEQYF
>TRBV6-5|once|TRBJ1-5
CASSPGGNQPQHF
>TRBV6-6|few|TRBJ2-5
CASRNTGGAGQETQYF
>TRBV2|once|TRBJ1-6
CASSVSSVPGSPLHF
>TRBV5-8|NA|TRBJ2-3
CASRPGQGGTDTQYF
>TRBV28|NA|TRBJ1-1
CASTPDSAAFF
>TRBV5-6|NA|TRBJ1-1
CASSPSLAGTYTEAFF
>TRBV10-3|NA|TRBJ1-5
CAISESRGQGSQPQHF
>TRBV30|few|TRBJ1-3
CAWNPGLTGNTIYF
>TRBV6-5|NA|TRBJ2-5
CASSLGGWGETQYF
>TRBV27|NA|TRBJ1-2
CASSGTPNYGYTF
>TRBV10-3|NA|TRBJ2-6
CAISERGQASGANVLTF
>TRBV5-1|NA|TRBJ2-2
CASSPPVGELFF
>TRBV18|NA|TRBJ1-1
CASSPDFYTEAFF
>TRBV19|NA|TRBJ1-5
CASSETGAQPQHF
>TRBV13|once|TRBJ2-1
CASSLVSTSGLSYNEQFF
>TRBV11-2|once|TRBJ1-1
CASSPSQGVDTEAFF
>TRBV28|NA|TRBJ1-5
CASSLTAWAGQPQHF
>TRBV2|NA|TRBJ1-2
CASSENREINTF
>TRBV6-5|NA|TRBJ1-6
CASSPRRGGNSPLHF
>TRBV9|NA|TRBJ2-5
CASSALAGGRETQYF
>TRBV5-1|NA|TRBJ1-4
CASSFGRVGEKLFF
>TRBV9|once|TRBJ1-2
CASSATGENNYGYTF
>TRBV10-3|once|TRBJ2-7
CATLPHEGHEQYF
>TRBV5-6|NA|TRBJ2-3
CASSFWTGAVKTDTQYF
>TRBV7-9|NA|TRBJ1-5
CASSSLVGAEPQHF
>TRBV9|NA|TRBJ1-1
CASSPDRLNTEAFF
>TRBV7-9|NA|TRBJ2-7
CASSWDSLYEQYF
>TRBV28|NA|TRBJ2-7
CASTSRLAATGEQYF
>TRBV4-1|few|TRBJ2-7
CASSLAPLPGSYEQYF
>TRBV10-1|NA|TRBJ1-2
CASSEFASSRGYTF
>TRBV19|NA|TRBJ2-3
CASRNQPGSTDTQYF
>TRBV5-4|NA|TRBJ1-2
CASSLAQGTKIYGYTF
>TRBV7-2|NA|TRBJ2-7
CASSKPGLAGVGEQYF
>TRBV5-1|NA|TRBJ2-5
CASSWGGRKETQYF
>TRBV11-2|NA|TRBJ1-2
CASSSVRGYTF